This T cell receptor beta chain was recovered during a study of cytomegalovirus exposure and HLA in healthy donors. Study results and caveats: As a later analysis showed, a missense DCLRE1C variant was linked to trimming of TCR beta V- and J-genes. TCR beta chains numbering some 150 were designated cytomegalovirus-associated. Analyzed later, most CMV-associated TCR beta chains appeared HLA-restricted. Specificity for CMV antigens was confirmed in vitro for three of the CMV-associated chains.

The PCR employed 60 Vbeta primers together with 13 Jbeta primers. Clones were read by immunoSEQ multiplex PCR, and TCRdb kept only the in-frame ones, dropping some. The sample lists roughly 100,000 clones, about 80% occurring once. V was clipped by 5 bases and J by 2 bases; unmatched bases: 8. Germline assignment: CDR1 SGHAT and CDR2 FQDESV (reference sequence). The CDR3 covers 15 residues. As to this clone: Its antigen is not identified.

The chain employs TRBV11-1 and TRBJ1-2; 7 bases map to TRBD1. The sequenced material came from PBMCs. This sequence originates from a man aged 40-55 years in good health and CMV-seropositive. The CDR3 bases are TGTGCCAGCAGCCGCCTCCGGGACAGCAACTATGGCTACACCTTC. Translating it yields CASSRLRDSNYGYTF.